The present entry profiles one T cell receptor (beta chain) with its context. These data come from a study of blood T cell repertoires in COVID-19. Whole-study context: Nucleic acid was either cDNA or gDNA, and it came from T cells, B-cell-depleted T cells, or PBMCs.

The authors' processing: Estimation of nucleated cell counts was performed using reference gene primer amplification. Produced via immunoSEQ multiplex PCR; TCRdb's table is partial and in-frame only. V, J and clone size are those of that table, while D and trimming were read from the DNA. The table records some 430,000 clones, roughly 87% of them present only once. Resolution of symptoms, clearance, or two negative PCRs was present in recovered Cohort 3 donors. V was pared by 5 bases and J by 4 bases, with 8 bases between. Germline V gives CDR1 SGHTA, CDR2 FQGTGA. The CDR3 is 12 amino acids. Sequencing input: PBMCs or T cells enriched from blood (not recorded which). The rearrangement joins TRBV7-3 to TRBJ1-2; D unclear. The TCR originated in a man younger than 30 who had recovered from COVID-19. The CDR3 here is CASSTPGYGYTF. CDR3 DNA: TGTGCCAGCAGCACGCCGGGCTATGGCTACACCTTC.